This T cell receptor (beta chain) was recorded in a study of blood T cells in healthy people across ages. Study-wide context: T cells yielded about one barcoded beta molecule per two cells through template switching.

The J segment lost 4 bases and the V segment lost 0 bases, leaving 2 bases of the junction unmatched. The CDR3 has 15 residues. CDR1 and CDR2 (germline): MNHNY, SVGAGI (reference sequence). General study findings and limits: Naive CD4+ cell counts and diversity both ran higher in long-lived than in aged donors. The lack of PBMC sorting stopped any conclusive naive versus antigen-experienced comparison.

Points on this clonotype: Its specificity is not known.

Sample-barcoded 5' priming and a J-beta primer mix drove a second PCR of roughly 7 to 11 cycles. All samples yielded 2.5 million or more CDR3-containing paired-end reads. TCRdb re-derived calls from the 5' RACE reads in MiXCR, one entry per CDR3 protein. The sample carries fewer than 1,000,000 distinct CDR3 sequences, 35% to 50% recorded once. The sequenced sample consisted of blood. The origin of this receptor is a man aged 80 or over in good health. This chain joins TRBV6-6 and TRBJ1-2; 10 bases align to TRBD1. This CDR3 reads CASSYSDRGIYGYTF. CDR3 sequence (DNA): TGTGCCAGCAGTTACTCGGACAGGGGGATCTATGGCTACACCTTC.